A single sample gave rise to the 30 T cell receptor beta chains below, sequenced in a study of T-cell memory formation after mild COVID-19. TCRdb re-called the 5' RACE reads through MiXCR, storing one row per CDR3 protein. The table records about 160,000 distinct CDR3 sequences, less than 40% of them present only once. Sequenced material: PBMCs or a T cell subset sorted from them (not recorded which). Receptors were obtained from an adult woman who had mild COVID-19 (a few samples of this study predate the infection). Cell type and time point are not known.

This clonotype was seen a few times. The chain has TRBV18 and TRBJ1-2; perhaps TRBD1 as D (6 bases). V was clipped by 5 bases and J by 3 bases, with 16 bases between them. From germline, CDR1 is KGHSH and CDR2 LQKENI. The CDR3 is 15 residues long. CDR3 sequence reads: CASSARQALDYGYTF. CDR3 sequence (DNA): TGTGCCAGCTCAGCCAGACAGGCGCTAGACTATGGCTACACCTTC.

The CDR3 protein is CASSSTLESRGIQYF. The CDR3 bases are TGTGCCAGCAGCTCCACACTAGAGTCACGCGGCATTCAGTACTTC. The chain uses TRBV7-2 and TRBJ2-4, with a weak D call TRBD2 (5 bases). Trimming pared 4 bases from V and 9 bases from J, leaving 19 bases between. Germline CDR1 reads SGHTA; CDR2 reads FQGNSA. The CDR3 has 15 residues.

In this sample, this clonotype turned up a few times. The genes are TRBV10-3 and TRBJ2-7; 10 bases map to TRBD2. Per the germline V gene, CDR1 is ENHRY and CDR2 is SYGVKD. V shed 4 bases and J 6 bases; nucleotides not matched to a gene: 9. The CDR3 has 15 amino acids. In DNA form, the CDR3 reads TGTGCCATCAGTGGACGGGCTAGCGGGAGTATCGAGCAGTACTTC. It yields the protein CAISGRASGSIEQYF.

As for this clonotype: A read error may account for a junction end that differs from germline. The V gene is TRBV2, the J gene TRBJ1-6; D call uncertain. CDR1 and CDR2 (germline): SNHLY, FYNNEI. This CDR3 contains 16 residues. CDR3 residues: CASSQATSSYNSPLHF. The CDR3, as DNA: TGTGCCAGCAGTCAAGCGACGAGCTCCTATAATTCACCCCTCCACTTT.

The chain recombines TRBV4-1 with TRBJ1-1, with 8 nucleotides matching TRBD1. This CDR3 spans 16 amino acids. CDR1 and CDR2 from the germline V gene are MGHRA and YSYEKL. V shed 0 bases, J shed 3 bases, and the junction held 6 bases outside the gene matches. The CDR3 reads CASSQDRRQGYTEAFF. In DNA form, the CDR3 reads TGCGCCAGCAGCCAAGATCGGCGACAGGGGTACACTGAAGCTTTCTTT.

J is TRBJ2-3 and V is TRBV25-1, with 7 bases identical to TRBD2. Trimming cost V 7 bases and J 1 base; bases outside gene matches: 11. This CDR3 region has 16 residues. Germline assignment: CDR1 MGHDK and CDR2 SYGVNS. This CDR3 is CASTLLAANGTDTQYF. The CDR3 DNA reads TGTGCCAGCACACTGCTAGCGGCAAATGGCACAGATACGCAGTATTTT.

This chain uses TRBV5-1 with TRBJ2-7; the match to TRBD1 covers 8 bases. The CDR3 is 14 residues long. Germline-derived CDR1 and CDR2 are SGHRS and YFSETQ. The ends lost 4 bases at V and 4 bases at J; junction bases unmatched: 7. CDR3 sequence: CASSGGTGQYEQYF. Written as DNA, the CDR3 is TGCGCCAGCAGCGGGGGGACAGGCCAATACGAGCAGTACTTC.

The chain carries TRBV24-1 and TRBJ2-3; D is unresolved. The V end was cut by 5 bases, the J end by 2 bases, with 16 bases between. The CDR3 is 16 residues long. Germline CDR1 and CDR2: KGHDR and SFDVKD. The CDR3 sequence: CATSGGRYSFTDTQYF. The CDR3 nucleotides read TGTGCCACCAGTGGAGGACGCTATAGCTTCACAGATACGCAGTATTTT.

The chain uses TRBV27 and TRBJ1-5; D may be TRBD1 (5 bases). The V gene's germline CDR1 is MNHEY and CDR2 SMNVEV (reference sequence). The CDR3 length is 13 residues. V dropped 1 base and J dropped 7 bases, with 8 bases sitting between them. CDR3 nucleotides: TGTGCCAGCAGTTTATGGGGGTTCCAGCCCCAGCATTTT. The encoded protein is CASSLWGFQPQHF.

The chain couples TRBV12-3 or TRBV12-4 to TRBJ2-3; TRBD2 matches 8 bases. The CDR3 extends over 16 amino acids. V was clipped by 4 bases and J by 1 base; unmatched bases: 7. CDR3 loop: CASSSPRSGGTDTQYF. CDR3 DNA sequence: TGTGCCAGCAGTTCACCTCGTAGCGGGGGCACAGATACGCAGTATTTT.

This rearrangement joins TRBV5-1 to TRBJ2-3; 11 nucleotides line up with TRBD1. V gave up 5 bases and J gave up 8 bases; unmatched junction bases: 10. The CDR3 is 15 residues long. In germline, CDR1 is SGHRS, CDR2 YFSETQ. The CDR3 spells CASSPDGTGGLTQYF. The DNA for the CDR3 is TGCGCCAGCAGTCCTGACGGGACAGGGGGACTTACGCAGTATTTT.

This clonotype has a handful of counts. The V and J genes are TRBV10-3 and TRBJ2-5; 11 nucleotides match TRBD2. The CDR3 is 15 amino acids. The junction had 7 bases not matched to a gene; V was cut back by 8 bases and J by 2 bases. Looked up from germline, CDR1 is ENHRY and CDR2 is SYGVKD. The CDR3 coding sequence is TGTGCCATCCGAACTAGCGGGGGAGGACAAGAGACCCAGTACTTC. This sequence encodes CAIRTSGGGQETQYF.

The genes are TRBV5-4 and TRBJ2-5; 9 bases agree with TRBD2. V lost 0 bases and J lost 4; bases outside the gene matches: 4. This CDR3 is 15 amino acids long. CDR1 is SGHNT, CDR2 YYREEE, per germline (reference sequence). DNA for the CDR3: TGTGCCAGCAGCTTGGTGGCGGGAGGGCCAGAGACCCAGTACTTC. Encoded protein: CASSLVAGGPETQYF.

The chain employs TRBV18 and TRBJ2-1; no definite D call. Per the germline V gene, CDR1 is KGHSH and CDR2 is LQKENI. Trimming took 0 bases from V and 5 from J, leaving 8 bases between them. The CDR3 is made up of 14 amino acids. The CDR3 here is CASSPPAPNNEQFF. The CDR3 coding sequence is TGTGCCAGCTCACCACCGGCCCCTAACAATGAGCAGTTCTTC.

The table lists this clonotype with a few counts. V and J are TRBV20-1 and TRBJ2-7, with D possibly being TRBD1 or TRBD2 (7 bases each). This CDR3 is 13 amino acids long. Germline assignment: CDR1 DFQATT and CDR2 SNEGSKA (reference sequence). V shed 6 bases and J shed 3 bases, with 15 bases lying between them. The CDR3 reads CSARQGGIYEQYF. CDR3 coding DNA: TGCAGTGCCCGACAGGGAGGGATCTACGAGCAGTACTTC.

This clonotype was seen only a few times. The CDR3 is CATSRESGPGYGYTF. The CDR3 coding sequence is TGTGCCACCAGCAGAGAGTCAGGGCCGGGCTATGGCTACACCTTC. The chain employs TRBV15 and TRBJ1-2; maybe TRBD1 (5 bases). Trimming took off 0 bases at V and 4 bases at J, with 12 bases between the two ends. The germline CDR1 and CDR2 sequences are LNHNV and YYDKDF (reference sequence). The CDR3 runs 15 residues.

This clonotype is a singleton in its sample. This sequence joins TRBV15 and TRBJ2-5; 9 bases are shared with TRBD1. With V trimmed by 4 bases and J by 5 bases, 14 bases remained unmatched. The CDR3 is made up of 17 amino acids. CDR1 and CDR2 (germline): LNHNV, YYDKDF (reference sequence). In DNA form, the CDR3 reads TGTGCCACCAGCACTTCGGGACAGGGTTTTAGGCGGGAGACCCAGTACTTC. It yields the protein CATSTSGQGFRRETQYF.

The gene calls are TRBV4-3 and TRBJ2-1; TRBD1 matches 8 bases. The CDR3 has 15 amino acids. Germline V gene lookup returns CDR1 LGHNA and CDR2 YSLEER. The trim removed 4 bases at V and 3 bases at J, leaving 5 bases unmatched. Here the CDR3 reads CASSRAGQGYNEQFF. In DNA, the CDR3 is TGCGCCAGCAGCCGCGCCGGACAGGGCTACAATGAGCAGTTCTTC.

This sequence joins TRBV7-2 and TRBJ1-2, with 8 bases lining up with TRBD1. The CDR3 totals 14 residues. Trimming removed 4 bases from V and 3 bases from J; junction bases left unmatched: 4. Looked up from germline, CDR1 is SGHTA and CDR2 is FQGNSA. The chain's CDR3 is CASSSGQGDYGYTF. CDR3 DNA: TGTGCCAGCAGCTCCGGACAGGGCGACTATGGCTACACCTTC.

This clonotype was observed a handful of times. In DNA, the CDR3 is TGTGCCAGCAGCTTCGATTGGAAGGATCCCCTCCACTTT. Its translation: CASSFDWKDPLHF. The gene calls are TRBV7-3 and TRBJ1-6; no clear D. V lost 3 bases and J lost 13, with 13 bases in between. CDR1 and CDR2 (germline): SGHTA, FQGTGA. The CDR3 has 13 amino acids.

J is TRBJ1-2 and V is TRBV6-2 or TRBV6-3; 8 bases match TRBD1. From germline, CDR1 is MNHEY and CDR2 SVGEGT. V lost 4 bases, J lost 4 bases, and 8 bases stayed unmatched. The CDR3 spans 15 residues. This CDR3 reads CASSWTGSGSYGYTF. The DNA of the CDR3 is TGTGCCAGCAGTTGGACAGGGAGCGGGTCCTATGGCTACACCTTC.

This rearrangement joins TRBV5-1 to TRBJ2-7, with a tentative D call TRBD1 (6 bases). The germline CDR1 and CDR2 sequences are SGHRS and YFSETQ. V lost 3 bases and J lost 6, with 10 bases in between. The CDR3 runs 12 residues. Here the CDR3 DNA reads TGCGCCAGCAGCTCACAGGGAAGCGAGCAGTACTTC. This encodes CASSSQGSEQYF.

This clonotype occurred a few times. Here the CDR3 reads CASSLPDGGEQFF. The CDR3 DNA is TGCGCCAGCAGCTTACCGGACGGTGGTGAGCAGTTCTTC. J is TRBJ2-1 and V is TRBV5-1; D unresolved. The CDR3 runs 13 residues. Trimming cost V 2 bases and J 9 bases, with 12 bases left between them. The germline CDR1 and CDR2 sequences are SGHRS and YFSETQ.

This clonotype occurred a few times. In DNA form, the CDR3 reads TGTGCCAGCAGTGCAGGGACGCTGCAAGAGACCCAGTACTTC. Translating it yields CASSAGTLQETQYF. The chain is built from TRBV25-1 and TRBJ2-5; D may correspond to TRBD1 or TRBD2 (5 bases each). This CDR3 has 14 amino acids. CDR1 MGHDK and CDR2 SYGVNS come from the germline V gene. V was trimmed by 4 bases and J by 2 bases, leaving 11 bases between them.

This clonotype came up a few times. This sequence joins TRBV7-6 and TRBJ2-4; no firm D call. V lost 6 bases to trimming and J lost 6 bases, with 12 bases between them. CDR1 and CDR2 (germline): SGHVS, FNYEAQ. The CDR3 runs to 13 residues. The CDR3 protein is CASSPNSGNIQYF. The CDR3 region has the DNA TGTGCCAGCAGTCCAAATTCGGGAAACATTCAGTACTTC. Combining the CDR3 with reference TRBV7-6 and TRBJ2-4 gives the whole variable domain GAGVSQSPRYKVTKRGQDVALRCDPISGHVSLYWYRQALGQGPEFLTYFNYEAQQDKSGLPNDRFSAERPEGSISTLTIQRTEQRDSAMYRCASSPNSGNIQYFGAGTRLSVL.

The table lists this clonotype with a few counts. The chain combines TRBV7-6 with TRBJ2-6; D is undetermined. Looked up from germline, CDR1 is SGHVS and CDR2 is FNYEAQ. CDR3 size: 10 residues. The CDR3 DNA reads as TGTGCAGCTGGGGCCAACGTCCTGACTTTC. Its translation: CAAGANVLTF.

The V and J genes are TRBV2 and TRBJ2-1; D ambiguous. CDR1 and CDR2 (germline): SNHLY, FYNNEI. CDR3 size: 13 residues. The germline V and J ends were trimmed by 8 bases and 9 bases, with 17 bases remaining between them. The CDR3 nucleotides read TGTGCCAGCGACCGTGCTGAGGTTGGTGAGCAGTTCTTC. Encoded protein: CASDRAEVGEQFF.

The CDR3 spells CAISGQANTEAFF. The CDR3 nucleotides read TGTGCCATCAGCGGGCAGGCGAACACTGAAGCTTTCTTT. The chain joins TRBV10-3 to TRBJ1-1; no definite D call. CDR1 ENHRY and CDR2 SYGVKD come from the germline V gene. This CDR3 region has 13 residues. Trimming cost V 6 bases and J 1 base, with 9 bases left between them.

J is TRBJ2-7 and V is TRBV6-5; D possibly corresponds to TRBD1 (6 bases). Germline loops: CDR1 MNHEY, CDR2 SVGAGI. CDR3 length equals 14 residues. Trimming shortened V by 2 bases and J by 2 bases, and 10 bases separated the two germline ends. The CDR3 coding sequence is TGTGCCAGCAGTTACGCCAGGGGCGCCTACGAGCAGTACTTC. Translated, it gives CASSYARGAYEQYF.

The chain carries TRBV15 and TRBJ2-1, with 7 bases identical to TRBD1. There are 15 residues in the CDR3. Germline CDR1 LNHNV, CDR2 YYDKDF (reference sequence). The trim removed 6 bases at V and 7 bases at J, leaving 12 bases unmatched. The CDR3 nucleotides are TGTGCCACCAGAGGGTCCGGGACAGCCTCAAATGAGCAGTTCTTC. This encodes CATRGSGTASNEQFF.